This T cell receptor (beta chain) was obtained from a study of beta chain features in type 1 diabetes. General observations from the study: VDJ junctions sequenced from type 1 diabetes patients showed fewer insertions and more deletions. It was not settled here whether HLA type affects TCRB rearrangement.

Every sorted population was more than 95% pure. TCRB transcripts that were expressed got sequenced, as all of the isolated RNA had been reverse transcribed. Libraries were prepared by immunoSEQ multiplex PCR; TCRdb keeps only in-frame clonotypes and omits some of them. The table shows 38,000 or so clones, with 55% to 70% occurring only once. The ends lost 4 bases at V and 10 bases at J; junction bases unmatched: 8. The CDR3 consists of 15 residues. Germline lookup yields CDR1 SGHAT and CDR2 FQNNGV. This clone was observed a handful of times. Antigen unknown. The specimen sequenced was Tregs from blood. J is TRBJ2-7 and V is TRBV11-2, with 15 bases identical to TRBD2. The sequence came from a woman between 25 and 40 years old in good health. The CDR3 loop reads CASSSGTSGRKDQYF. The CDR3 bases are TGTGCCAGCAGCTCCGGGACTAGCGGGAGGAAGGATCAGTACTTC.